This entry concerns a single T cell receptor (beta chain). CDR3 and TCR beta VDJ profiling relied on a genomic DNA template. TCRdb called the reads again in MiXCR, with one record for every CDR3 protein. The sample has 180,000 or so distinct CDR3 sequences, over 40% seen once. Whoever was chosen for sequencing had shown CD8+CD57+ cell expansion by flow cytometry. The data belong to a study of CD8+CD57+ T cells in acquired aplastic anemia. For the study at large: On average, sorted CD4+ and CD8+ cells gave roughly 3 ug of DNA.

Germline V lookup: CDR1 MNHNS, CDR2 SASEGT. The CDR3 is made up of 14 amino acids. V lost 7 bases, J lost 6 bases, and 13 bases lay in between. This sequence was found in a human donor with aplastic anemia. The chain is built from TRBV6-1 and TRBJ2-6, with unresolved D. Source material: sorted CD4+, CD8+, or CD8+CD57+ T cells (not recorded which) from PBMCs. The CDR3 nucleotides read TGTGCCAGCACCTCGCCGTATTTGGCCAACGTCCTGACTTTC. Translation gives CASTSPYLANVLTF.